One sample yielded the 9 T cell receptor beta chains listed below, sequenced in a study of chemoradiotherapy in HPV16-positive cancers. Sequenced by immunoSEQ multiplex PCR; TCRdb stores in-frame clones only, minus some. Of roughly 880 clones listed, about 86% are singletons. The starting material was tumor tissue, obtained from a patient who underwent chemoradiotherapy. The receptors derive from a human donor with HPV-associated anogenital cancer.

The chain joins TRBV6-1 to TRBJ2-7, with unresolved D. The germline V gene has CDR1 MNHNS and CDR2 SASEGT. Trimming left V 7 bases short and J 5 bases short, with 18 bases between. The CDR3 loop spans 14 amino acids. CDR3 in amino acids: CASTQPRARDEQYF. Written as DNA, the CDR3 is TGTGCCAGCACCCAACCTAGGGCTAGGGACGAGCAGTACTTC.

Details on this clone: Relative to the germline gene, one junction end is altered; a read error may explain this. This CDR3 is also generated by other DNA sequences in the sample. This chain connects TRBV19 to TRBJ2-3; tentative D call: TRBD2 (5 bases). This CDR3 spans 13 amino acids. Germline values: CDR1 LNHDA, CDR2 SQIVND (reference sequence). The CDR3 DNA follows: TGTGCCAGTATGAAAGCTAGCACAGATACACAGTATTTT. Its translation is CASMKASTDTQYF.

The chain carries TRBV5-1 and TRBJ2-5; D gene unclear. Germline loops: CDR1 SGHRS, CDR2 YFSETQ. V shed 2 bases and J shed 2 bases, with 1 base lying between them. The CDR3 consists of 11 residues. The CDR3 is CASSFQETQYF. CDR3 coding DNA: TGCGCCAGCAGCTTTCAAGAGACCCAGTACTTC.

The J gene is TRBJ1-2, the V gene TRBV19; tentative D call: TRBD1 (5 bases). Germline CDR1 reads LNHDA; CDR2 reads SQIVND (reference sequence). The CDR3 spans 14 residues. V dropped 5 bases and J dropped 4 bases, with 14 bases sitting between them. CDR3 protein: CASSSGGSGYGYTF. The CDR3 region has the DNA TGTGCCAGTAGTTCCGGGGGGAGCGGCTATGGCTACACCTTC.

The gene calls are TRBV19 and TRBJ2-2; D gene ambiguous. Trimming took off 5 bases at V and 2 bases at J, with 6 bases between the two ends. This CDR3 has 13 residues. Germline CDR1 is LNHDA and CDR2 is SQIVND (reference sequence). CDR3 sequence reads: CASSYSNTGELFF. The CDR3 DNA reads as TGTGCCAGTAGTTACAGTAACACCGGGGAGCTGTTTTTT.

The chain recombines TRBV28 with TRBJ2-7; weak D call: TRBD2 (8 bases). Germline lookup yields CDR1 MDHEN and CDR2 SYDVKM. With 3 bases removed from V and 6 bases from J, the gap between germline ends came to 18 bases. This CDR3 contains 15 residues. The CDR3 region has the DNA TGTGCCAGCAGTTTCCCGGGAGGGCAGGGGGTCGAGCAGTACTTC. This codes for CASSFPGGQGVEQYF.

The gene calls are TRBV29-1 and TRBJ1-1, with 10 bases matching TRBD1. Germline loops: CDR1 SQVTM, CDR2 ANQGSEA. V shed 7 bases and J 0 bases; nucleotides not matched to a gene: 5. The CDR3 spans 14 residues. This CDR3 reads CSGRQGALNTEAFF. Here the CDR3 DNA reads TGCAGCGGCCGACAGGGGGCCTTGAACACTGAAGCTTTCTTT.

This rearrangement joins TRBV7-2 to TRBJ2-3; 14 nucleotides agree with TRBD2. The germline V gene has CDR1 SGHTA and CDR2 FQGNSA. Losses at the gene ends were 6 bases for V and 8 bases for J; bases not matched to a gene: 16. This CDR3 contains 18 residues. CDR3 sequence (DNA): TGTGCCAGCAGTCCTCTTCCGGGACTAGCGGGGGCGACCGGTACGCAGTATTTT. Its protein product is CASSPLPGLAGATGTQYF.

This rearrangement joins TRBV7-8 to TRBJ1-2, with D possibly TRBD1 on 5 matching bases. The CDR3 is 14 residues long. V was clipped by 5 bases and J by 8 bases, with 18 bases between them. Germline CDR1 and CDR2: SGHVS and FQNEAQ. CDR3 in DNA: TGTGCCAGCAGCACCCCCGGGGAGGGGTACGGCTACACCTTC. Translating gives CASSTPGEGYGYTF.